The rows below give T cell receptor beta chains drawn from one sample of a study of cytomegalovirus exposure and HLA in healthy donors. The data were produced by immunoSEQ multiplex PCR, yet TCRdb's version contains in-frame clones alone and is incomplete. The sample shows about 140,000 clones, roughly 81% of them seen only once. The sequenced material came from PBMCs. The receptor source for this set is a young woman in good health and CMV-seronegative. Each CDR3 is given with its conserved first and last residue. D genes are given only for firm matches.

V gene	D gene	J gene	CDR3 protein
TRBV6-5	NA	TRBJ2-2	CASSYLAPGELFF
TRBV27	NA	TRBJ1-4	CASSFRTPPTNEKLFF
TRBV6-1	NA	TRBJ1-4	CASSTWTQRSEKLFF
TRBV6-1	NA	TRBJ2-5	CASTIGHSLGTQYF
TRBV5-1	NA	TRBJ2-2	CASSPATGANTGELFF
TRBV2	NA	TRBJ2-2	CASRQVLTGELFF
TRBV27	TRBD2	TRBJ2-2	CASSLGSGGVFGELFF
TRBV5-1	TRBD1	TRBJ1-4	CASGQGAATNEKLFF
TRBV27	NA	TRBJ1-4	CASSSVATNEKLFF
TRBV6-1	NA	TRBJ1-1	CASRDQGWNTEAFF
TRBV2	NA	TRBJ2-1	CASSPTTSEQFF
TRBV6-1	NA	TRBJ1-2	CASSEADTYGYTF
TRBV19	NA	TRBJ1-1	CASSTGINTEAFF
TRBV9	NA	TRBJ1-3	CASSVTGISGNTIYF
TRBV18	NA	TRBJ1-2	CASSQGSDNYGYTF
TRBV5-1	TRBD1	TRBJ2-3	CASSYGQGTQYF
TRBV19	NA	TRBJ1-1	CASSVPPGYGDTEAFF
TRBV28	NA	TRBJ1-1	CASVPRGRKNTEAFF
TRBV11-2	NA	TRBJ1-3	CASSPTLGSGNTIYF